The clone carrying this T cell receptor (beta chain) has only a few counts. The data derive from a study of identical twins. The CDR3 runs to 16 residues. Germline lookup yields CDR1 SGHTA and CDR2 FQGNSA. Trimming removed 5 bases from V and 1 base from J; junction bases left unmatched: 2. TCRdb fed the 5' RACE reads into MiXCR, producing one record per CDR3 protein. The sample lists under 1 million distinct CDR3 sequences; approximately 13% were seen once. These same records also appear under a second study, on yellow fever vaccine responses in identical twins.

This TCR derives from a woman aged 18 to 35 in good health. This chain uses TRBV7-2 with TRBJ2-5, with 15 bases matching TRBD2. Sequences were obtained from PBMCs. CDR3 DNA sequence: TGTGCCAGCAGCACGGGACTAGCGGGGGGCCAAGAGACCCAGTACTTC. Its protein is CASSTGLAGGQETQYF.